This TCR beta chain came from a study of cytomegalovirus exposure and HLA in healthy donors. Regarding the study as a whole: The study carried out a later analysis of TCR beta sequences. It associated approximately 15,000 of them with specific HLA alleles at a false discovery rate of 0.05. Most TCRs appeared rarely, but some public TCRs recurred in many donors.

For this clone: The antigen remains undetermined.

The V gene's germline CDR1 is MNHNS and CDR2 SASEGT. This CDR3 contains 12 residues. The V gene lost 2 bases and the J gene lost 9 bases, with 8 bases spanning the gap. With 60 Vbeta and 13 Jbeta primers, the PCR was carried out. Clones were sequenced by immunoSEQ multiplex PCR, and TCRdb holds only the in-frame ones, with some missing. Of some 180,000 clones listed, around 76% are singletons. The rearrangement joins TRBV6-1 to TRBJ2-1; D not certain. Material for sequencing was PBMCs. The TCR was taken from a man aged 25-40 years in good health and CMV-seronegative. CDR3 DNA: TGTGCCAGCAGTGAATTAAATCTTGAGCAGTTCTTC. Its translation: CASSELNLEQFF.